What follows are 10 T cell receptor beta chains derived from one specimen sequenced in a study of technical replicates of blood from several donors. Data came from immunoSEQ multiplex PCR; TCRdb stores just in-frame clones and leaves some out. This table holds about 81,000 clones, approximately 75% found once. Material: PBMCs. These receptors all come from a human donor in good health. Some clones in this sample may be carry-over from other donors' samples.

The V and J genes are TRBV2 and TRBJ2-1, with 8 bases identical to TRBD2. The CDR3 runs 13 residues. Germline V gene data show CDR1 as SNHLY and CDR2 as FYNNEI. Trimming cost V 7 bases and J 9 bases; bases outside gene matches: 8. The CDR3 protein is CASTREGLSEQFF. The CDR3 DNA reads TGTGCCAGCACCCGGGAGGGCCTCAGTGAGCAGTTCTTC. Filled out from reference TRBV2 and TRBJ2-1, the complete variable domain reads EPEVTQTPSHQVTQMGQEVILRCVPISNHLYFYWYRQILGQKVEFLVSFYNNEISEKSEIFDDQFSVERPDGSNFTLKIRSTKLEDSAMYFCASTREGLSEQFFGPGTRLTVL.

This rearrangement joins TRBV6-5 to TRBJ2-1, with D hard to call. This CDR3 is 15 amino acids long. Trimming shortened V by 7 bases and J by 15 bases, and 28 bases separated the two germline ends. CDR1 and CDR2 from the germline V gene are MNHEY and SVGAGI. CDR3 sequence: CASTSLVGSQARRFF. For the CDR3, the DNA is TGTGCCAGCACCTCACTTGTCGGGTCACAAGCTCGGCGGTTCTTC.

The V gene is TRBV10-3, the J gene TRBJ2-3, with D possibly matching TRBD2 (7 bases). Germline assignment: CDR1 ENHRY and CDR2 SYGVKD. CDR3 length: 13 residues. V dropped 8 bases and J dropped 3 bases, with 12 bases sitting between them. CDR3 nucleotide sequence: TGTGCCATCGGGGGGGACAAGACAGATACGCAGTATTTT. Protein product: CAIGGDKTDTQYF.

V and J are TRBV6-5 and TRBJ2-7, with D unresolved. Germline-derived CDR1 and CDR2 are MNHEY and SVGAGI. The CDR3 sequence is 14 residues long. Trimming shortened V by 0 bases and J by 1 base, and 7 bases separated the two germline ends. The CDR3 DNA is TGTGCCAGCAGTTACTCCGGGTTATCCTACGAGCAGTACTTC. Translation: CASSYSGLSYEQYF.

The chain's CDR3 is CASSSDGGYGYTF. CDR3 DNA: TGTGCCAGCAGTTCGGACGGGGGCTATGGCTACACCTTC. The gene calls are TRBV2 and TRBJ1-2, with a tentative D call TRBD1 (5 bases). Trimming cost V 5 bases and J 4 bases, with 11 bases left between them. The length of the CDR3 is 13 residues. Germline V gene data show CDR1 as SNHLY and CDR2 as FYNNEI.

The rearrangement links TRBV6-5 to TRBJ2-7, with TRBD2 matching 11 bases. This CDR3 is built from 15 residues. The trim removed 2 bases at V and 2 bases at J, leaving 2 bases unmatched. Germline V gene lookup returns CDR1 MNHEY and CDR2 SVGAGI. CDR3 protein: CASSYIAGGTYEQYF. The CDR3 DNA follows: TGTGCCAGCAGTTACATAGCGGGGGGGACCTACGAGCAGTACTTC.

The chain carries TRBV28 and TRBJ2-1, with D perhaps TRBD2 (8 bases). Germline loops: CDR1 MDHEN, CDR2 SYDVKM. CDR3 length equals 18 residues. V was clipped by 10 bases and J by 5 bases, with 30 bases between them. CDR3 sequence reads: CATSGGSGNNRIHNEQFF. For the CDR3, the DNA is TGTGCCACCTCAGGGGGTAGCGGGAACAACCGCATCCACAATGAGCAGTTCTTC.

CDR3 region: CASSEGGQGPQKLFF. The DNA for the CDR3 is TGTGCCAGCAGTGAAGGGGGACAGGGCCCGCAAAAACTGTTTTTT. The chain links TRBV2 to TRBJ1-4, with 9 bases lining up with TRBD1. Trimming cost V 1 base and J 9 bases; bases outside gene matches: 6. The germline CDR1 and CDR2 sequences are SNHLY and FYNNEI. This CDR3 is 15 amino acids long. The whole variable domain, remainder taken from reference TRBV2 and TRBJ1-4, is EPEVTQTPSHQVTQMGQEVILRCVPISNHLYFYWYRQILGQKVEFLVSFYNNEISEKSEIFDDQFSVERPDGSNFTLKIRSTKLEDSAMYFCASSEGGQGPQKLFFGSGTQLSVL.

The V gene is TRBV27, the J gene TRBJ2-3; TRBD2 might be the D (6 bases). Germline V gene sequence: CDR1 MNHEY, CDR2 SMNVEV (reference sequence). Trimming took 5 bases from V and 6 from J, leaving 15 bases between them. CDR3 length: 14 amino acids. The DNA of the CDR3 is TGTGCCAGCAGTATCTCGAACCGGGGGGATACGCAGTATTTT. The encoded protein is CASSISNRGDTQYF.

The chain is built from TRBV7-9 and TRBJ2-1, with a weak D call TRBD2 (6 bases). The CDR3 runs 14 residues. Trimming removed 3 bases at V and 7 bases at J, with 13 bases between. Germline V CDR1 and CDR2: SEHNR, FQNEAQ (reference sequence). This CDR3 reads CASSFEAGPNEQFF. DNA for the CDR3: TGTGCCAGCAGCTTTGAGGCGGGGCCTAATGAGCAGTTCTTC.